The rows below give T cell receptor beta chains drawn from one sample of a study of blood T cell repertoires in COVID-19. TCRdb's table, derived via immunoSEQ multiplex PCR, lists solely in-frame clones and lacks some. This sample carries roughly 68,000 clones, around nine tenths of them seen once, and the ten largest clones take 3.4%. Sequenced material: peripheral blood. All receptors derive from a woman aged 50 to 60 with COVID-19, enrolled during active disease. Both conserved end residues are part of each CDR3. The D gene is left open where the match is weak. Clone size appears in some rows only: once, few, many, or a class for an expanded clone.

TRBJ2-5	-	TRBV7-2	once	TGTGCCAGCAGACACAGGGTCCAAGAGACCCAGTACTTC	CASRHRVQETQYF
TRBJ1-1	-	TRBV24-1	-	TGTGCCACCTCGGAGGATGGAGTGAGGACTGAAGCTTTCTTT	CATSEDGVRTEAFF
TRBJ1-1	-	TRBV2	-	TGTGCCAGCAGTCCATACGCGACAGTCTCCGTTGAAGCTTTCTTT	CASSPYATVSVEAFF
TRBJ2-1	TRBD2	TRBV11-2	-	TGTGCCAGCACCCCCCGAGGGGCGGGAGAGCCGGATGAGCAGTTCTTC	CASTPRGAGEPDEQFF
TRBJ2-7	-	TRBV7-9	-	TGTGCCAGCAGCTTAGCCCTCCAACTTGAGCAGTACTTC	CASSLALQLEQYF
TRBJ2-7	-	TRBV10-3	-	TGTGCCATCAGTGAGGAAACAGAGAACGAGCAGTACTTC	CAISEETENEQYF
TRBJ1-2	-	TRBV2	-	TGTGCCAGCAGTGAAGTGATTACCGGGAACTATGGCTACACCTTC	CASSEVITGNYGYTF
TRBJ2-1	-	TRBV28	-	TGTGCCAGCAGAGGGGGATCATACTCCTACAATGAGCAGTTCTTC	CASRGGSYSYNEQFF
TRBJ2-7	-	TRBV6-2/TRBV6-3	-	TGTGCCAGCAGTTACCCCGGCTGGGGGGTAGAGCAGTACTTC	CASSYPGWGVEQYF
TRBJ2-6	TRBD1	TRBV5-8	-	TGTGCCAGCAGCACACGCCCCGGGACAGGCCATTCTGGGGCCAACGTCCTGACTTTC	CASSTRPGTGHSGANVLTF
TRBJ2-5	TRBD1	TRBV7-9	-	TGTGCCAGCAGCTCAACAGGGGCCCAAGAGACCCAGTACTTC	CASSSTGAQETQYF
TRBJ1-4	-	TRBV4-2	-	TGTGCCAGCAGCCAAGATCTAAGAGGGTATCAGGAAAAACTGTTTTTT	CASSQDLRGYQEKLFF
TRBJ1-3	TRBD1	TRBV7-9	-	TGTGCCAGCAGCTTTGCCGGGACAGGGTCGGGAAACACCATATATTTT	CASSFAGTGSGNTIYF
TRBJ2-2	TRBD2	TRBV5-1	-	TGCGCCAGCAGCTCGGGACTAGCGGGACTCGGGGCCAGCACCGGGGAGCTGTTTTTT	CASSSGLAGLGASTGELFF
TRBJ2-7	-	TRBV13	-	TGTGCCAGCAGCTTACAGGGGCACTCCTACGAGCAGTACTTC	CASSLQGHSYEQYF
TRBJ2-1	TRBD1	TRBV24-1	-	TGTGCCACCAGGCCTGACAGGGTGGCTGAGCAGTTCTTC	CATRPDRVAEQFF
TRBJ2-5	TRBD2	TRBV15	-	TGTGCCACCAGCAGCGTGTGGACTAGCGGGGGGGAGACCCAGTACTTC	CATSSVWTSGGETQYF
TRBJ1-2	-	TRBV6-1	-	TGTGCCAGCAGTGAAGCAAGCTTCTATGGCTACACCTTC	CASSEASFYGYTF
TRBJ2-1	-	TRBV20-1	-	TGCAGTGCTGGGGACTTCAATGAGCAGTTCTTC	CSAGDFNEQFF
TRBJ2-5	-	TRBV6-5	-	TGTGCCAGCAGGCGGGACCCCCAAGAGACCCAGTACTTC	CASRRDPQETQYF
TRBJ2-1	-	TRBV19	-	TGTGCCAGTAGTATCCCCCGGGGGTCCTACAATGAGCAGTTCTTC	CASSIPRGSYNEQFF
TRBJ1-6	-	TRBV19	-	TGTGCCAGCACTATGAGCAGCAGTCCCCTGATGGATTCACCCCTCCACTTT	CASTMSSSPLMDSPLHF
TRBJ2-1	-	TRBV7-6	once	TGTGCCAGCAGCTCAAGGGTCAGGGGTGGGTCCTACAATGAGCAGTTCTTC	CASSSRVRGGSYNEQFF
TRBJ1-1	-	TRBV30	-	TGTGCCTGGAGTGTACGGGGTGTCGCTTTCTTT	CAWSVRGVAFF
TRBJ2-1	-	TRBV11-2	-	TGTGCCAGCAGCTTAGTCCGGGGGAGCTCCTACAATGAGCAGTTCTTC	CASSLVRGSSYNEQFF
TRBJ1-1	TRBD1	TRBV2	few	TGTGCCAGCAGTCTGACAGGGGACATGAACACTGAAGCTTTCTTT	CASSLTGDMNTEAFF
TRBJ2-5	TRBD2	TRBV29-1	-	TGCAGCGTTGAACGGGAGGGCCCTGAGACCCAGTACTTC	CSVEREGPETQYF
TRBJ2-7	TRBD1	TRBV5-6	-	TGTGCCAGCTCCGGGACAGTGCTCTACGAGCAGTACTTC	CASSGTVLYEQYF
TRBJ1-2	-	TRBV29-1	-	TGCAGCGTCCCGACAGATGCTAACTATGGCTACACCTTC	CSVPTDANYGYTF
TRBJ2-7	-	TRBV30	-	TGTGCCTGGAGTGTGGAGGGCGGCGAGCAGTACTTC	CAWSVEGGEQYF
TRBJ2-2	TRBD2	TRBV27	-	TGTGCCGCCCGGCTGCGCGGGAGGGAGGTCACCGGGGAGCTGTTTTTT	CAARLRGREVTGELFF
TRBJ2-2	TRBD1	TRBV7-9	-	TGTGCCAGCAGCTTGGTAACAGGGGGAGGCACCGGGGAGCTGTTTTTT	CASSLVTGGGTGELFF
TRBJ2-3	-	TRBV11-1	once	TGTGCCACCCGACGGGGTTTTAGCACAGATACGCAGTATTTT	CATRRGFSTDTQYF
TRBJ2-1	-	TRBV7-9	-	TGTGCCAGCAGCTTAGCCCCACGAGTGTCTGAGCAGTTCTTC	CASSLAPRVSEQFF
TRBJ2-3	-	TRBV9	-	TGTGCCAGCACCCTTGGGCGTTCTAGCACAGATACGCAGTATTTT	CASTLGRSSTDTQYF
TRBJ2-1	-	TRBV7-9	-	TGTGCCAGCAGCTTAAGGCTAGCCCACAATGAGCAGTTCTTC	CASSLRLAHNEQFF
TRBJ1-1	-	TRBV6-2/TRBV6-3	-	TGTGCCAGCAGCCGACTCACAGGGAACACTGAAGCTTTCTTT	CASSRLTGNTEAFF
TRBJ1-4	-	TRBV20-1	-	TGCAGTGCTAGTGACCGGGGTCGTGGGGAAAAACTGTTTTTT	CSASDRGRGEKLFF
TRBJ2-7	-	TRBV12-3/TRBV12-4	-	TGTGCCAGCAGCAAGGACAGTCGCTACGAGCAGTACTTC	CASSKDSRYEQYF
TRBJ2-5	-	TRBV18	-	TGTGCCAGCTCACCACCCACGGCCGGCGGATCGAAGACCCAGTACTTC	CASSPPTAGGSKTQYF
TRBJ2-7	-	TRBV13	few	TGTGCCAGCAGCTTAAGGGACTTGATAACCTACGAGCAGTACTTC	CASSLRDLITYEQYF
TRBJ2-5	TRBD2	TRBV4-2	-	TGTGCCAGCAGCCAGTTTACCGGGACTAGCGGACCCCAAGAGACCCAGTACTTC	CASSQFTGTSGPQETQYF
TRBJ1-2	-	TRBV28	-	TGTGCCAGCACTCCAGGGTGGTATGGCTACACCTTC	CASTPGWYGYTF
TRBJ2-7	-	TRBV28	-	TGTGCCAGCAGGGGCAGGGCAAACGAGCAGTACTTC	CASRGRANEQYF
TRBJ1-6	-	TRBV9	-	TGTGCCAGCAGCGTGGAGGGGCTCGATTCACCCCTCCACTTT	CASSVEGLDSPLHF
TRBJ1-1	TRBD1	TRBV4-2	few	TGTGCCAGCAGCCAAGATGGACAGGGGATTCAAGCTTTCTTT	CASSQDGQGIQAFF
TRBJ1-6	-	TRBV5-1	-	TGCGCCAGCAGCTTGGCAGGGCTGTCACCCCTCCACTTT	CASSLAGLSPLHF
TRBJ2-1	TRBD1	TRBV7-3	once	TGTGCCAGCAGCAGATCGACAGGGGGCTATGAGCAGTTCTTC	CASSRSTGGYEQFF
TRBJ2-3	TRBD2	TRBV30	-	TGTGCCTGGAGTCCCATTAGCGGGAGGGCAGATACGCAGTATTTT	CAWSPISGRADTQYF
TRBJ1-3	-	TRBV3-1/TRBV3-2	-	TGTGCCAGCAGCCAAGGACCTCGGAGGAACACCATATATTTT	CASSQGPRRNTIYF
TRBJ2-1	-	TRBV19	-	TGTGCCAGTACCATGGGGGGGGCCCGGGGTGAGCAGTTCTTC	CASTMGGARGEQFF
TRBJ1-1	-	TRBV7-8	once	TGTGCCAGCAGCCTCGGAGCGGGGCCGAACACTGAAGCTTTCTTT	CASSLGAGPNTEAFF
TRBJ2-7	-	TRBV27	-	TGTGCCAGCAGTTTATCGAAACAGGGATGGGGTGGAGAGCAGTACTTC	CASSLSKQGWGGEQYF
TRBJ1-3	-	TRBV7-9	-	TGTGCCAGCAGCTTCGGGGGGACAAACTATGGAAACACCATATATTTT	CASSFGGTNYGNTIYF